The sequence of this TCR beta chain was determined in a study of T cells in Graves' hyperthyroidism and ophthalmopathy. Study observations and caveats: Among thyroid clonotypes expanded above 0.001, most also appeared in blood.

This clonotype was seen at least ten times. Its antigen remains unidentified. The source material, RNA transcripts, was used to amplify TCR beta CDR3 regions. Carried out on the TCR CDR3, a first-round RT-PCR used the HTBI primer set. MiXCR, run by TCRdb on the multiplex PCR reads, gives a single entry per CDR3 protein. This table holds about 380,000 distinct CDR3 sequences, about 13% found once. The diagnostic basis comprised clinical symptoms, serum thyroxine and TRAb, thyroid ultrasound and orbital computed tomography. The CDR3 runs 17 residues. With V trimmed by 1 base and J by 4 bases, 9 bases remained unmatched.

V gene TRBV12-3 or TRBV12-4 combines with J gene TRBJ2-3; TRBD2 matches at 9 bases. This TCR came from a man aged 25 to 40 with Graves' hyperthyroidism that later progressed to Graves' ophthalmopathy. Sequenced sample: blood. The CDR3 sequence: CASSLGIRGGAADTQYF. The CDR3 DNA is TGTGCCAGCAGTTTAGGAATACGCGGGGGGGCTGCAGATACGCAGTATTTT.